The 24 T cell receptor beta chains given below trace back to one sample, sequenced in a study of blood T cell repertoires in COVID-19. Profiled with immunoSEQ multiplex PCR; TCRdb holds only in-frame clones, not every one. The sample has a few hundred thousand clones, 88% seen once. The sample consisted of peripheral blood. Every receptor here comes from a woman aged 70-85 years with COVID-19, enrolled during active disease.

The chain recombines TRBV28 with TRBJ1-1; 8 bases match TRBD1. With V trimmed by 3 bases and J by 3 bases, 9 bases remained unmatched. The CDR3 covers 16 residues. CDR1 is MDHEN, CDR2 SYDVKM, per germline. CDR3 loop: CASSFSGQGIDTEAFF. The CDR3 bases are TGTGCCAGCAGTTTCTCCGGACAGGGAATTGACACTGAAGCTTTCTTT.

The CDR3 reads CASSQIGTGGGYGYTF. The CDR3 DNA reads as TGTGCCAGCAGCCAAATAGGGACAGGAGGTGGCTATGGCTACACCTTC. The chain links TRBV3-1 (or the pseudogene TRBV3-2) to TRBJ1-2; 8 nucleotides match TRBD1. The CDR3 has 16 residues. J gave up 4 bases and V 2 bases, and 9 bases lay outside the gene matches. Germline assignment: CDR1 LGHDT and CDR2 YNNKEL (reference sequence).

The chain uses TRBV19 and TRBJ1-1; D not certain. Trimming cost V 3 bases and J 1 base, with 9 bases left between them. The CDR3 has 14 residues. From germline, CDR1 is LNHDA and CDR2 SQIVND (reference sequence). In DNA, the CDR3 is TGTGCCAGTAGTATTACAGCAAAGAACACTGAAGCTTTCTTT. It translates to CASSITAKNTEAFF.

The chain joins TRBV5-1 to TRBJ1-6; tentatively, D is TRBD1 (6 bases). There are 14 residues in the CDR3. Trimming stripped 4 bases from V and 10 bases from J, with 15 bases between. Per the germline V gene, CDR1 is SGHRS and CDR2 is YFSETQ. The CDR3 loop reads CASSHPGGHSPLHF. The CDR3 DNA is TGCGCCAGCAGCCACCCGGGGGGCCACTCACCCCTCCACTTT.

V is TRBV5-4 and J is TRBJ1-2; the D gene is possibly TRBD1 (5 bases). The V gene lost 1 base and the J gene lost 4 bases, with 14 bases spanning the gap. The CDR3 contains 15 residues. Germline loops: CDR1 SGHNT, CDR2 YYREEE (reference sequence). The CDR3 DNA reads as TGTGCCAGCAGCTTGAAAACCGGGACTCCCTATGGCTACACCTTC. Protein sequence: CASSLKTGTPYGYTF. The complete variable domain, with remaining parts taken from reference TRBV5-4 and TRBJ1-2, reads ETGVTQSPTHLIKTRGQQVTLRCSSQSGHNTVSWYQQALGQGPQFIFQYYREEENGRGNFPPRFSGLQFPNYSSELNVNALELDDSALYLCASSLKTGTPYGYTFGSGTRLTVV.

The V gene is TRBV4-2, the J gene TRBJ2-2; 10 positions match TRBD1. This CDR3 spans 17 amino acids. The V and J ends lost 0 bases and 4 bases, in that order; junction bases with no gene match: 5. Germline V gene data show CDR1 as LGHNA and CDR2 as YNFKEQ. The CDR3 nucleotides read TGTGCCAGCAGCCAAGATAGGGACAGGGGTGTCACCGGGGAGCTGTTTTTT. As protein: CASSQDRDRGVTGELFF.

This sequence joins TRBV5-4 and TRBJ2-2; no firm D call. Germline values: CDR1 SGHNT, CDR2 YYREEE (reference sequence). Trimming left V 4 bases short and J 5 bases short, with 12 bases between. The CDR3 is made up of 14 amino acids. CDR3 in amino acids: CASSPTYKTGELFF. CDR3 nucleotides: TGTGCCAGCAGCCCCACATACAAAACCGGGGAGCTGTTTTTT.

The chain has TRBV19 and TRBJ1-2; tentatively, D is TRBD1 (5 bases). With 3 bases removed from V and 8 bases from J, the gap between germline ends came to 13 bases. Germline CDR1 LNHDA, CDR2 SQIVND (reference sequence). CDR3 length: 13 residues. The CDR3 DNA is TGTGCCAGTAGTATCTTAGGGGCGCGGGGCTACACCTTC. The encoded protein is CASSILGARGYTF.

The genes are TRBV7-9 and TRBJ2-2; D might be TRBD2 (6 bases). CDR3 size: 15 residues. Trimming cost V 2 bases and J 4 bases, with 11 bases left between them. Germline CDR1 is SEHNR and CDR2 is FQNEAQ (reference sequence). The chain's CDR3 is CASSLRGLGTGELFF. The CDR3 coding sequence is TGTGCCAGCAGCTTACGGGGGTTAGGCACCGGGGAGCTGTTTTTT. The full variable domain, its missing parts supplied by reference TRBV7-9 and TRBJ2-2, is DTGVSQNPRHKITKRGQNVTFRCDPISEHNRLYWYRQTLGQGPEFLTYFQNEAQLEKSRLLSDRFSAERPKGSFSTLEIQRTEQGDSAMYLCASSLRGLGTGELFFGEGSRLTVL.

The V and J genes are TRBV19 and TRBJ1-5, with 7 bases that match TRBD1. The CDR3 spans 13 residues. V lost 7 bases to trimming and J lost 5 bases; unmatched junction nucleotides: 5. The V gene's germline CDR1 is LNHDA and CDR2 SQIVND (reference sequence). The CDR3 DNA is TGTGCCAGTAATGCCAGGGGGGATCAGCCCCAGCATTTT. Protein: CASNARGDQPQHF.

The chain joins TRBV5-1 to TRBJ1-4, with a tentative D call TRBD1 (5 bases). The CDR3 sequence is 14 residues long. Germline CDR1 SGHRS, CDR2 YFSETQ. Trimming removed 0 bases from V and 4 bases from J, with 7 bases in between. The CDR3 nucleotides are TGCGCCAGCAGCTTGGGACAGCTTAATGAAAAACTGTTTTTT. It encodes CASSLGQLNEKLFF. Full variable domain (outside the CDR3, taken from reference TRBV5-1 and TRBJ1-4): KAGVTQTPRYLIKTRGQQVTLSCSPISGHRSVSWYQQTPGQGLQFLFEYFSETQRNKGNFPGRFSGRQFSNSRSEMNVSTLELGDSALYLCASSLGQLNEKLFFGSGTQLSVL.

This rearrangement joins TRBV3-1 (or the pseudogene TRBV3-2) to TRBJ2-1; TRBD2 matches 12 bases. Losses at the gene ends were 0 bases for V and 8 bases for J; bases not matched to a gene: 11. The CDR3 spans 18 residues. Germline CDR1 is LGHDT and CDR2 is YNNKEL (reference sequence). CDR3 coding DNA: TGTGCCAGCAGCCAAGATAAGGCTAGCGGGAGGGCCGGGTATGAGCAGTTCTTC. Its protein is CASSQDKASGRAGYEQFF.

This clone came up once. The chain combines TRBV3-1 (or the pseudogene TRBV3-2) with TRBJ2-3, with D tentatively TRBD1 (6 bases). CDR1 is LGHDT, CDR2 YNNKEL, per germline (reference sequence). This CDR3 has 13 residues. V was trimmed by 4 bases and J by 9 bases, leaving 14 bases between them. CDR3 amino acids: CASSLQGQVTQYF. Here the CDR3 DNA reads TGTGCCAGCAGCCTTCAGGGGCAGGTAACGCAGTATTTT.

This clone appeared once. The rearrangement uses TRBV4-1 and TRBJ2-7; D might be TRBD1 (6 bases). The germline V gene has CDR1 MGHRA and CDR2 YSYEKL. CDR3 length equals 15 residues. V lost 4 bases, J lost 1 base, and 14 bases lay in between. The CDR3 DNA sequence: TGCGCCAGCAGCCCCGAATCAGGACAGTCCTACGAGCAGTACTTC. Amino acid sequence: CASSPESGQSYEQYF.

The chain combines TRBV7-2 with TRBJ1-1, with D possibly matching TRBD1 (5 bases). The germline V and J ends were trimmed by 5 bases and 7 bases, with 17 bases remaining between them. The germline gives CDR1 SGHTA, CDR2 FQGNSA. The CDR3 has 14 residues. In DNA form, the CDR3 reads TGTGCCAGCAGCCCATTACTGGGGGGGATTGAAGCTTTCTTT. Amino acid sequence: CASSPLLGGIEAFF.

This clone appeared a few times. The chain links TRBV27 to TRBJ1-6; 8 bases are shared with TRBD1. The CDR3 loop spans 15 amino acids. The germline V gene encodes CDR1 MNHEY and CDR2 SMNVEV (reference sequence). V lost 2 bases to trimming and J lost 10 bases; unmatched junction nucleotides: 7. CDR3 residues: CASSLGQGAGSPLHF. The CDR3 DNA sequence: TGTGCCAGCAGTTTAGGGCAGGGGGCAGGATCACCCCTCCACTTT.

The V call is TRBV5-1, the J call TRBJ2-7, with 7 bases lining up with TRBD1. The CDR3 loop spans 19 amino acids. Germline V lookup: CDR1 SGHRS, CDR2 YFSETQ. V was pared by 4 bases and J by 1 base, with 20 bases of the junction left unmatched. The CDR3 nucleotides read TGCGCCAGCAGCACGGCCGGGACAGACTCCAAAGAAGGATCCTACGAGCAGTACTTC. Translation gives CASSTAGTDSKEGSYEQYF.

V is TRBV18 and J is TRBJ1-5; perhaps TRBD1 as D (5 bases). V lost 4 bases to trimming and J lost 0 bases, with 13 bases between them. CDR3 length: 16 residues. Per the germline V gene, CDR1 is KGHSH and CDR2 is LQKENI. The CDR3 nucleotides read TGTGCCAGCTCACGACAGCAAATGGATAGCAATCAGCCCCAGCATTTT. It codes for CASSRQQMDSNQPQHF.

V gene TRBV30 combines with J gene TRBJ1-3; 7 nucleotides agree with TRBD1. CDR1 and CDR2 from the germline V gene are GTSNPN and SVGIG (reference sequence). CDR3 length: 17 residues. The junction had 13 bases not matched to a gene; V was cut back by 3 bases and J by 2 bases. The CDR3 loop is CAWRPGQFSSAGNTIYF. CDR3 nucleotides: TGTGCCTGGAGACCGGGACAGTTTTCCAGCGCTGGAAACACCATATATTTT.

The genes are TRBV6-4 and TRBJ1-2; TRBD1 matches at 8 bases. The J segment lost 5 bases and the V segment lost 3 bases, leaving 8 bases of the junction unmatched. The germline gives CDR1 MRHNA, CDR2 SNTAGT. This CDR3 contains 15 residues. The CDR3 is CASSEGTGTGYGYTF. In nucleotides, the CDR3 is TGTGCCAGCAGTGAGGGGACAGGCACCGGATATGGCTACACCTTC.

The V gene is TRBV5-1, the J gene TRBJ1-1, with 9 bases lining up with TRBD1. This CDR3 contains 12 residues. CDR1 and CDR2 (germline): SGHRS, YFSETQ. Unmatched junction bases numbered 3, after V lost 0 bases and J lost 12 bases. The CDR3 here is CASSLGQGDSFF. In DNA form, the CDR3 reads TGCGCCAGCAGCTTGGGACAGGGGGACTCTTTCTTT. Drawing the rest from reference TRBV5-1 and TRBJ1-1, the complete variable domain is KAGVTQTPRYLIKTRGQQVTLSCSPISGHRSVSWYQQTPGQGLQFLFEYFSETQRNKGNFPGRFSGRQFSNSRSEMNVSTLELGDSALYLCASSLGQGDSFFGQGTRLTVV.

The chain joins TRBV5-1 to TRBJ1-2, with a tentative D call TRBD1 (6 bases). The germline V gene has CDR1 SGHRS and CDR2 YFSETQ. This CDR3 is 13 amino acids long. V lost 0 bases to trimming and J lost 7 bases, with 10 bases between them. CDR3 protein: CASSLDAGAGYTF. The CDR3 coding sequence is TGCGCCAGCAGCTTGGATGCAGGGGCTGGCTACACCTTC. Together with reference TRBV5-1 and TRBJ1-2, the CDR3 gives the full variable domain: KAGVTQTPRYLIKTRGQQVTLSCSPISGHRSVSWYQQTPGQGLQFLFEYFSETQRNKGNFPGRFSGRQFSNSRSEMNVSTLELGDSALYLCASSLDAGAGYTFGSGTRLTVV.

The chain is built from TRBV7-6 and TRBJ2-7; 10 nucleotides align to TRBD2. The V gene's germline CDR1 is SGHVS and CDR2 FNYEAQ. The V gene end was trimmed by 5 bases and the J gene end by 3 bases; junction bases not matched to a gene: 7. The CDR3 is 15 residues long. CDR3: CASSPQAGGFYEQYF. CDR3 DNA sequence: TGTGCCAGCAGCCCCCAAGCGGGAGGGTTCTACGAGCAGTACTTC.

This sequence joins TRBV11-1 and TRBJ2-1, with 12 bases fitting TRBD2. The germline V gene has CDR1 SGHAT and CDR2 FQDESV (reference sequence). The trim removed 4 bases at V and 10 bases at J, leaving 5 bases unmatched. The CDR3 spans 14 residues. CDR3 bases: TGTGCCAGCAGCTGGACCGGGACTAGCGGGGAGCAGTTCTTC. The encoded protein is CASSWTGTSGEQFF.